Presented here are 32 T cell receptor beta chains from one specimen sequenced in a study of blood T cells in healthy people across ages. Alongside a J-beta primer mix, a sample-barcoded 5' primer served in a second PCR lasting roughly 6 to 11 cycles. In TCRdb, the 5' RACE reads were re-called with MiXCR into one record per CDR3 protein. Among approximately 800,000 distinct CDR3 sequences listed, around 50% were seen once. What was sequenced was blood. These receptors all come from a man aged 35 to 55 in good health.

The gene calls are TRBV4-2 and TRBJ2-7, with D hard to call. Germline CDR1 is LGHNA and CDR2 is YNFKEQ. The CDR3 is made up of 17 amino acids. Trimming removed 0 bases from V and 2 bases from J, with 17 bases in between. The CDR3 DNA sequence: TGTGCCAGCAGCCAAGATGAACTGCCCCGTGGGGCCTACGAGCAGTACTTC. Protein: CASSQDELPRGAYEQYF.

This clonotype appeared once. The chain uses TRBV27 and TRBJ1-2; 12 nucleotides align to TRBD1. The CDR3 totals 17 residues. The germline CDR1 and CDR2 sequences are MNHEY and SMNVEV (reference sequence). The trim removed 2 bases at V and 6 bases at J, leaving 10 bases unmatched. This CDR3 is CASSLTAGTGGINGYTF. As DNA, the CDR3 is TGTGCCAGCAGTTTAACGGCCGGGACAGGGGGCATAAATGGCTACACCTTC.

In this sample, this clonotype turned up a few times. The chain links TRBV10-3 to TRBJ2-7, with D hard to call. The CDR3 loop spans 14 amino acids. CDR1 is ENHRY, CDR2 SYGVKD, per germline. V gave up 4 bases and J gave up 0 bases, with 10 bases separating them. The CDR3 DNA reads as TGTGCCATCAGTGGGCCTTACAGCTCCTACGAGCAGTACTTC. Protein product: CAISGPYSSYEQYF.

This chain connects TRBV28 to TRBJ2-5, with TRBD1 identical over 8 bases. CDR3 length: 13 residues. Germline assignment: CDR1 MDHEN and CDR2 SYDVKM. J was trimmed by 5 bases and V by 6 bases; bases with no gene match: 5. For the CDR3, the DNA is TGTGCCAGCAGCACAGGGGGTACGGAGACCCAGTACTTC. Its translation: CASSTGGTETQYF. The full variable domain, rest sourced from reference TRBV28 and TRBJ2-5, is DVKVTQSSRYLVKRTGEKVFLECVQDMDHENMFWYRQDPGLGLRLIYFSYDVKMKEKGDIPEGYSVSREKKERFSLILESASTNQTSMYLCASSTGGTETQYFGPGTRLLVL.

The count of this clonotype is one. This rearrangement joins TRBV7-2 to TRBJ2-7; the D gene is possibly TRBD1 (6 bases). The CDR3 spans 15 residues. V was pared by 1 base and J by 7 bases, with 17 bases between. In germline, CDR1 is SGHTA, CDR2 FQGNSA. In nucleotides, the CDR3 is TGTGCCAGCAGCTTAGGAGGACAGCTGGGGTGGGAGCAGTACTTC. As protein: CASSLGGQLGWEQYF.

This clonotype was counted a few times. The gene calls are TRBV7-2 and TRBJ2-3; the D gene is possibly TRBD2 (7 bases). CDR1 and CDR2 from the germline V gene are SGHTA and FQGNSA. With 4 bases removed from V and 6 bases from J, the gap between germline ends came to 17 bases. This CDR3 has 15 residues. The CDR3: CASSSRMGGQDTQYF. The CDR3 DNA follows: TGTGCCAGCAGCTCTAGAATGGGGGGGCAGGATACGCAGTATTTT.

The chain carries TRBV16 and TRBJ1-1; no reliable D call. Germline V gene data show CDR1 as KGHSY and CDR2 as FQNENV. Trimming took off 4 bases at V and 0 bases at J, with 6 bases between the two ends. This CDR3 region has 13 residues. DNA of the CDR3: TGTGCCAGCAGCCGGGCAATGAACACTGAAGCTTTCTTT. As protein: CASSRAMNTEAFF.

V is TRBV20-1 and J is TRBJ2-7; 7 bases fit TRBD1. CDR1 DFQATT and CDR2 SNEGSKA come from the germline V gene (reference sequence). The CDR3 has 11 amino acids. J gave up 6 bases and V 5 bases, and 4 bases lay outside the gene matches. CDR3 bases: TGCAGTGCTCCGGGACAGATCGAGCAGTACTTC. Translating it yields CSAPGQIEQYF.

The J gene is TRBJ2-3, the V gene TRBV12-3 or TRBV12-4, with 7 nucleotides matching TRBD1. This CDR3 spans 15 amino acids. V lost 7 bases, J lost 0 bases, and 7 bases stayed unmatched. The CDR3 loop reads CASIGTEGSTDTQYF. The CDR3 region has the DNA TGTGCCAGCATTGGGACAGAAGGGAGCACAGATACGCAGTATTTT.

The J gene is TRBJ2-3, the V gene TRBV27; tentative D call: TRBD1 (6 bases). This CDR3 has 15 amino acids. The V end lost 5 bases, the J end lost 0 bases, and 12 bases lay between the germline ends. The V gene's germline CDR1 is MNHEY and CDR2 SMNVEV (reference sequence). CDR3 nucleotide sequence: TGTGCCAGCAGTCGACAGGACTTTAGCACAGATACGCAGTATTTT. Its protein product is CASSRQDFSTDTQYF.

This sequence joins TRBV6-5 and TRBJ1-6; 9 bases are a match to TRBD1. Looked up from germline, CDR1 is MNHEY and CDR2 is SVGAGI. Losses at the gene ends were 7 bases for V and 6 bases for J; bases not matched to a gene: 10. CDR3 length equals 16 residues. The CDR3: CASNLNRQGGNSPLHF. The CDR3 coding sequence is TGTGCCAGCAACCTTAATCGACAGGGGGGTAATTCACCCCTCCACTTT.

The CDR3 sequence is CASSLMTGWREQYF. CDR3 nucleotides: TGTGCCAGCAGTTTGATGACAGGGTGGAGGGAGCAGTACTTC. The rearrangement joins TRBV28 to TRBJ2-7; 7 nucleotides line up with TRBD1. Germline CDR1 and CDR2: MDHEN and SYDVKM. The CDR3 loop spans 14 amino acids. The V and J ends lost 3 bases and 7 bases, in that order; junction bases with no gene match: 9. The whole variable domain, remainder taken from reference TRBV28 and TRBJ2-7, is DVKVTQSSRYLVKRTGEKVFLECVQDMDHENMFWYRQDPGLGLRLIYFSYDVKMKEKGDIPEGYSVSREKKERFSLILESASTNQTSMYLCASSLMTGWREQYFGPGTRLTVT.

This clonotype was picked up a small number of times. The CDR3 nucleotides are TGCAGCGCCCGGGACACCACAGATACGCAGTATTTT. Translating gives CSARDTTDTQYF. The chain has TRBV29-1 and TRBJ2-3; D may be TRBD1 (6 bases). Germline V CDR1 and CDR2: SQVTM, ANQGSEA. The CDR3 is 12 residues long. V lost 7 bases, J lost 2 bases, and 10 bases lay in between.

In DNA, the CDR3 is TGTGCCAGCAGCCCCGGACGGCAGCTTATAGAGACCCAGTACTTC. Translating gives CASSPGRQLIETQYF. V gene TRBV7-9 combines with J gene TRBJ2-7; D is uncertain. The J call may be in error: the DNA end matches TRBJ2-5 better. The CDR3 extends over 15 amino acids. Germline CDR1 SEHNR, CDR2 FQNEAQ (reference sequence).

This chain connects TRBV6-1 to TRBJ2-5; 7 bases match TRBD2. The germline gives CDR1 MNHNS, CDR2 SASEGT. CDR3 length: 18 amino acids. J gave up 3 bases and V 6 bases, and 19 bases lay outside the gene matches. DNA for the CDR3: TGTGCCAGCAGCCCCTCCATTTGGGACTACAAAGTGGAAGAGACCCAGTACTTC. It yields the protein CASSPSIWDYKVEETQYF.

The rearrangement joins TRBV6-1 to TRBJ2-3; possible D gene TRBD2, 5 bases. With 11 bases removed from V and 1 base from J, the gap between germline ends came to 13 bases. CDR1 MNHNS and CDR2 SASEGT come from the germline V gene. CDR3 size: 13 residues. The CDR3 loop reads CAAGQRGTDTQYF. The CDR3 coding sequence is TGTGCCGCGGGTCAACGGGGCACAGATACGCAGTATTTT.

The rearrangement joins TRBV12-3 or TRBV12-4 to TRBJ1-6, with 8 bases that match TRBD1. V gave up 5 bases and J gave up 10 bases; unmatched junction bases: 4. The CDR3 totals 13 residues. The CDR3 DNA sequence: TGTGCCAGCAGTCTAGGACAGGGATCACCCCTCCACTTT. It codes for CASSLGQGSPLHF.

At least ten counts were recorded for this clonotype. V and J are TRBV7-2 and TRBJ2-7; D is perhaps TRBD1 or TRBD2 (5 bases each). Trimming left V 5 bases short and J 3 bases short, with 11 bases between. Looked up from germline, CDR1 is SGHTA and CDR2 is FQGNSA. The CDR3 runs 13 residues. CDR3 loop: CASSRDEVYEQYF. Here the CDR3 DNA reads TGTGCCAGCAGCAGGGACGAGGTCTACGAGCAGTACTTC. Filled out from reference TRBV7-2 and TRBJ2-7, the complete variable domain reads GAGVSQSPSNKVTEKGKDVELRCDPISGHTALYWYRQSLGQGLEFLIYFQGNSAPDKSGLPSDRFSAERTGGSVSTLTIQRTQQEDSAVYLCASSRDEVYEQYFGPGTRLTVT.

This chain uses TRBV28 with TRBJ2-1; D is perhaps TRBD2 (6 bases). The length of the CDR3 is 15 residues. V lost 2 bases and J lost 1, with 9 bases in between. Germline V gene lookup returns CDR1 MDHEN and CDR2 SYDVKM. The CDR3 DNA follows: TGTGCCAGCAGTTTAGCGGGGAAATCCTACAATGAGCAGTTCTTC. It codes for CASSLAGKSYNEQFF.

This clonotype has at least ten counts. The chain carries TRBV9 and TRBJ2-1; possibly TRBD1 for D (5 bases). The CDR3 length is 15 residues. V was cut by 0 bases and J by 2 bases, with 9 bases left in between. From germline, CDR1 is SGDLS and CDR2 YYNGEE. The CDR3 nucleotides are TGTGCCAGCAGCGTAGCAGGGTCGACCTACAATGAGCAGTTCTTC. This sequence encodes CASSVAGSTYNEQFF. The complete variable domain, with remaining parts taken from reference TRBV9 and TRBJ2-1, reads DSGVTQTPKHLITATGQRVTLRCSPRSGDLSVYWYQQSLDQGLQFLIQYYNGEERAKGNILERFSAQQFPDLHSELNLSSLELGDSALYFCASSVAGSTYNEQFFGPGTRLTVL.

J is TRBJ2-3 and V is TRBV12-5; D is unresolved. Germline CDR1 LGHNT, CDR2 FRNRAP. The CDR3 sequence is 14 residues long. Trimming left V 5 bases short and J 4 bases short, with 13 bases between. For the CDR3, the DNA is TGTGCTAGTGGTCCCGGGTCTGCAGCAGATACGCAGTATTTT. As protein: CASGPGSAADTQYF.

The CDR3 nucleotides read TGCAGTGCCCGCCCGGGGGTCTACGAGCAGTACTTC. It yields the protein CSARPGVYEQYF. The V call is TRBV20-1, the J call TRBJ2-7; possibly TRBD2 for D (6 bases). The CDR3 contains 12 residues. Germline CDR1 and CDR2: DFQATT and SNEGSKA (reference sequence). Trimming cost V 6 bases and J 3 bases, with 12 bases left between them.

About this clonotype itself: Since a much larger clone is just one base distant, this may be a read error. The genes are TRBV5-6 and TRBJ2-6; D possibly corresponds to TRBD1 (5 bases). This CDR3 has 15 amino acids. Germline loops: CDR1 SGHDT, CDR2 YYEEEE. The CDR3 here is CASSPVVTGANALTF. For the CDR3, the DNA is TGTGCCAGCAGCCCCGTCGTGACTGGGGCCAACGCCCTGACTTTC.

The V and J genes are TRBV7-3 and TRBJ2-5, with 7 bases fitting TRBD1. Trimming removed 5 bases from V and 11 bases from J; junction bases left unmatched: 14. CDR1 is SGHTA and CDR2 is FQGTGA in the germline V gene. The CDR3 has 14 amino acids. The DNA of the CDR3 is TGTGCCAGCAGCACCGGGACAGCTGTCAATGAGCAGTACTTC. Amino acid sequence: CASSTGTAVNEQYF.

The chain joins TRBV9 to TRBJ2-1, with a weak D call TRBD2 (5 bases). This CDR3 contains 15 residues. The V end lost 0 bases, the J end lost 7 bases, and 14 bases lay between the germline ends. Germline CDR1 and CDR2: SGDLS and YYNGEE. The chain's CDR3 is CASSVGVANSNEQFF. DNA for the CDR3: TGTGCCAGCAGCGTAGGTGTAGCGAACAGTAATGAGCAGTTCTTC.

CDR3 residues: CASSLSQSMNTEAFF. Written as DNA, the CDR3 is TGTGCCAGCAGCTTAAGTCAGAGCATGAACACTGAAGCTTTCTTT. The V call is TRBV7-2, the J call TRBJ1-1, with D uncertain. The CDR3 loop spans 15 amino acids. With 2 bases removed from V and 0 bases from J, the gap between germline ends came to 10 bases. CDR1 is SGHTA and CDR2 is FQGNSA in the germline V gene.

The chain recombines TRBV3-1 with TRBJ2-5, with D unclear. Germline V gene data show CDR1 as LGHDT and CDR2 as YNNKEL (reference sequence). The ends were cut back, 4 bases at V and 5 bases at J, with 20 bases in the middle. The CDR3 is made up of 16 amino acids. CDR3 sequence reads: CASSPNTPDGMETQYF. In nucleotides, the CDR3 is TGTGCCAGCAGCCCGAACACCCCCGACGGCATGGAGACCCAGTACTTC.

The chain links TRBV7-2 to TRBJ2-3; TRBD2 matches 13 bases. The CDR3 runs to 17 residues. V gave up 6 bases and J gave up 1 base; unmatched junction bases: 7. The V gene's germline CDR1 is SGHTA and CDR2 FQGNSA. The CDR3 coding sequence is TGTGCCAGCAGACGGACTAGCGGGGGAGGCGGCACAGATACGCAGTATTTT. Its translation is CASRRTSGGGGTDTQYF.

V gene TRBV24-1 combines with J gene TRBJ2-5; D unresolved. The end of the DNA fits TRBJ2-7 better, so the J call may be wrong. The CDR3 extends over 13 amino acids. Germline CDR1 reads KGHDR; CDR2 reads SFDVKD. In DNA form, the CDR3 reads TGTGCCACCAGTGATTTCGGCCAGAACGAGCAGTACTTC. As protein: CATSDFGQNEQYF.

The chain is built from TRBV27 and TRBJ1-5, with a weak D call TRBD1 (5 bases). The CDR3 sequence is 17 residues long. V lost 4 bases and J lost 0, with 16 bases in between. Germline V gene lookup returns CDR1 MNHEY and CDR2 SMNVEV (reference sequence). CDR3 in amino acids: CASSSLATGYSNQPQHF. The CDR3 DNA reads TGTGCCAGCAGTTCTCTAGCTACAGGTTATAGCAATCAGCCCCAGCATTTT.

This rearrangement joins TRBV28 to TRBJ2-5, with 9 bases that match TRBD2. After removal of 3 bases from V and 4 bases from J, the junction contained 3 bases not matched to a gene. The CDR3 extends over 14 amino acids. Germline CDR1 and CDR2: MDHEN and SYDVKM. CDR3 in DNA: TGTGCCAGCAGTTTTGCGGGGGGGACAGAGACCCAGTACTTC. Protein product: CASSFAGGTETQYF.

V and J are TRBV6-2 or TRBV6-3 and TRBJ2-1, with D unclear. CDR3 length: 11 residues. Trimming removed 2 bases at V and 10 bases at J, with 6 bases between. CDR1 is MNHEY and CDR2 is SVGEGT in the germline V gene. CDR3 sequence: CASSYVQEQFF. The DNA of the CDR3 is TGTGCCAGCAGTTACGTACAGGAGCAGTTCTTC.